The sequence of this T cell receptor (beta chain) was determined in a study of response to subunit inactivated influenza vaccine. The V gene lost 1 base and the J gene lost 5 bases, with 8 bases spanning the gap. Germline V CDR1 and CDR2: LGHDT, YNNKEL (reference sequence). CDR3 length: 14 amino acids. From the RT-PCR reads, TCRdb called clonotypes with MiXCR, one entry per CDR3 protein. The sample includes 550,000 to 800,000 distinct CDR3 sequences, about 15% of them seen just once. This clonotype was sampled from a man aged 45-65 years who received an inactivated influenza vaccine. V and J are TRBV3-1 and TRBJ2-2, with D hard to call. The sequencing used PBMCs from blood, collected 14 to 15 days before vaccination. The CDR3 is CASSQVVMTGELFF. The CDR3 DNA reads TGTGCCAGCAGCCAAGTAGTCATGACCGGGGAGCTGTTTTTT.